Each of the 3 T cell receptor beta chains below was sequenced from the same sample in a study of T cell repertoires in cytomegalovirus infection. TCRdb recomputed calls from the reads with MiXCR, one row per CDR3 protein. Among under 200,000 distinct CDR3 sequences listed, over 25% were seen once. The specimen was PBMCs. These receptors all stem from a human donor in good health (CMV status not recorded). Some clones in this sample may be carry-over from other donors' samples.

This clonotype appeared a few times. This chain's CDR3 is CSVGDRANEKLFF. The CDR3 bases are TGCAGCGTTGGCGACAGGGCTAATGAAAAACTGTTTTTT. The chain recombines TRBV29-1 with TRBJ1-4, with 7 bases that match TRBD1. V was clipped by 4 bases and J by 3 bases; unmatched bases: 2. CDR1 and CDR2 (germline): SQVTM, ANQGSEA. The CDR3 length is 13 residues.

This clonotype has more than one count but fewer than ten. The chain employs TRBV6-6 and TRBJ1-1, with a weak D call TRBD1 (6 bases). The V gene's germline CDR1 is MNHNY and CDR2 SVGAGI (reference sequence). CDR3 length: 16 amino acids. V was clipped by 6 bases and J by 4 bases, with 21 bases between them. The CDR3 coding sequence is TGTGCCAGCAGCCCCCGAGGGGGGGACCTCATCACTGAAGCTTTCTTT. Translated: CASSPRGGDLITEAFF.

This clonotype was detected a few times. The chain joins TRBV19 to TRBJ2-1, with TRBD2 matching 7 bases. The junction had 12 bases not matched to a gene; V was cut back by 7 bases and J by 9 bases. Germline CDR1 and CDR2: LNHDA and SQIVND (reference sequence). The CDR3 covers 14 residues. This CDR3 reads CASMAGGGQGEQFF. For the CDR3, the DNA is TGTGCCAGTATGGCTGGGGGGGGTCAGGGTGAGCAGTTCTTC.